This entry lists 14 T cell receptor beta chains sequenced from one sample in a study of memory CD8 T cells in hepatitis C reinfection. Noted time point: peak reinfection, 3 to 8 weeks after reinfection detection. No in vitro expansion preceded TCR sequencing of the sorted cells. Measured with immunoSEQ multiplex PCR; TCRdb has only the in-frame clones, and not every one. Of 40,000 to 45,000 clones listed, roughly 90% are singletons. Input material: naive CD8+ T cells sorted from blood. The receptors were sampled from a man aged 18-30 years with hepatitis C virus infection.

The V gene is TRBV19, the J gene TRBJ2-1; D remains unclear. The V gene lost 3 bases and the J gene lost 7 bases, with 4 bases spanning the gap. CDR3 length: 11 amino acids. Germline lookup yields CDR1 LNHDA and CDR2 SQIVND (reference sequence). The CDR3 loop reads CASSMYNEQFF. As DNA, the CDR3 is TGTGCCAGTAGTATGTATAATGAGCAGTTCTTC. Full variable domain (outside the CDR3, taken from reference TRBV19 and TRBJ2-1): DGGITQSPKYLFRKEGQNVTLSCEQNLNHDAMYWYRQDPGQGLRLIYYSQIVNDFQKGDIAEGYSVSREKKESFPLTVTSAQKNPTAFYLCASSMYNEQFFGPGTRLTVL.

This clone occurred a few times. The V call is TRBV6-1, the J call TRBJ2-7; TRBD2 aligns across 13 bases. Germline V gene sequence: CDR1 MNHNS, CDR2 SASEGT. V trimming: 4 bases; J trimming: 6 bases; junction bases outside the gene matches: 3. The CDR3 totals 14 residues. The CDR3 bases are TGTGCCAGCAGTGGGGGACTAGCGGGAAGCGAGCAGTACTTC. This translates into CASSGGLAGSEQYF.

The chain couples TRBV9 to TRBJ2-3; weak D call: TRBD2 (6 bases). The length of the CDR3 is 15 residues. V was trimmed by 4 bases and J by 0 bases, leaving 12 bases between them. Looked up from germline, CDR1 is SGDLS and CDR2 is YYNGEE. As DNA, the CDR3 is TGTGCCAGCAGCTTTAGCGGTCTCAGCACAGATACGCAGTATTTT. This gives the protein CASSFSGLSTDTQYF.

The chain combines TRBV4-2 with TRBJ1-3; D is undetermined. Germline lookup yields CDR1 LGHNA and CDR2 YNFKEQ. V was clipped by 1 base and J by 3 bases, with 16 bases between them. This CDR3 contains 17 residues. The CDR3 is CASSQATIQVDGNTIYF. CDR3 nucleotides: TGTGCCAGCAGCCAAGCAACGATTCAGGTCGATGGAAACACCATATATTTT.

CDR3 coding DNA: TGCGCCAGCAGCCAACAACAAGGGGAGGGACCCTCCTACAATGAGCAGTTCTTC. Translating it yields CASSQQQGEGPSYNEQFF. The chain is built from TRBV4-1 and TRBJ2-1; 7 positions agree with TRBD2. After removal of 2 bases from V and 0 bases from J, the junction contained 10 bases not matched to a gene. CDR1 is MGHRA, CDR2 YSYEKL, per germline. The CDR3 spans 18 residues.

The chain recombines TRBV4-1 with TRBJ2-1, with a weak D call TRBD2 (5 bases). Germline-derived CDR1 and CDR2 are MGHRA and YSYEKL. This CDR3 is built from 15 residues. Trimming removed 3 bases at V and 3 bases at J, with 12 bases between. CDR3 region: CASSQQQGLYNEQFF. CDR3 nucleotide sequence: TGCGCCAGCAGCCAGCAACAAGGACTCTACAATGAGCAGTTCTTC.

The V gene is TRBV7-9, the J gene TRBJ1-2, with unresolved D. In germline, CDR1 is SEHNR, CDR2 FQNEAQ (reference sequence). This CDR3 region has 14 residues. The V and J ends lost 7 bases and 6 bases respectively, with 18 bases between them. CDR3: CASTSNPFSDGYTF. CDR3 nucleotide sequence: TGTGCCAGCACCTCAAATCCGTTTTCGGATGGCTACACCTTC.

CDR3 DNA: TGTGCCAGCAGTTTATCGCCCGACTACGAGCAGTACTTC. It codes for CASSLSPDYEQYF. This chain uses TRBV27 with TRBJ2-5; D is unclear. The DNA end favors TRBJ2-7, so the J call may be wrong. The V gene's germline CDR1 is MNHEY and CDR2 SMNVEV (reference sequence). This CDR3 contains 13 residues.

The J gene is TRBJ1-2, the V gene TRBV7-9; 9 bases fit TRBD1. V lost 3 bases and J lost 2; bases outside the gene matches: 4. The CDR3 loop spans 15 amino acids. Germline values: CDR1 SEHNR, CDR2 FQNEAQ (reference sequence). The CDR3 loop is CASSFGTGQNYGYTF. CDR3 DNA sequence: TGTGCCAGCAGCTTCGGGACAGGGCAGAACTATGGCTACACCTTC.

This chain links TRBV29-1 with TRBJ1-3; unclear D gene. Trimming stripped 5 bases from V and 0 bases from J, with 8 bases between. Germline CDR1 SQVTM, CDR2 ANQGSEA. CDR3 size: 13 residues. The CDR3: CSVHGISGNTIYF. The CDR3, as DNA: TGCAGCGTTCACGGGATCTCTGGAAACACCATATATTTT.

The J gene is TRBJ2-7, the V gene TRBV5-4; 12 bases line up with TRBD2. Germline assignment: CDR1 SGHNT and CDR2 YYREEE (reference sequence). The trim removed 0 bases at V and 3 bases at J, leaving 1 base unmatched. The CDR3 length is 15 residues. The CDR3 sequence is CASSLGLAGDYEQYF. CDR3 in DNA: TGTGCCAGCAGCTTGGGACTAGCGGGAGACTACGAGCAGTACTTC.

The rearrangement links TRBV4-1 to TRBJ2-4; the match to TRBD2 covers 7 bases. The CDR3 contains 16 residues. Trimming took 0 bases from V and 6 from J; bases not matched to a gene: 8. From germline, CDR1 is MGHRA and CDR2 YSYEKL. The CDR3 DNA sequence: TGCGCCAGCAGCCAAGATGCGGGAGTAATGGGAAACATTCAGTACTTC. It is translated as CASSQDAGVMGNIQYF.

The J gene is TRBJ2-7, the V gene TRBV5-1; 8 positions match TRBD1. V lost 3 bases and J lost 5; bases outside the gene matches: 10. This CDR3 comprises 15 residues. CDR1 SGHRS and CDR2 YFSETQ come from the germline V gene. The CDR3 loop is CASSSGMGQAHEQYF. Written as DNA, the CDR3 is TGCGCCAGCAGCTCTGGAATGGGACAGGCCCACGAGCAGTACTTC.

The chain recombines TRBV9 with TRBJ2-6; TRBD1 matches at 11 bases. In germline, CDR1 is SGDLS, CDR2 YYNGEE. V was pared by 4 bases and J by 2 bases, with 5 bases of the junction left unmatched. This CDR3 is built from 17 residues. The CDR3 is CASSFGQGAPGANVLTF. CDR3 nucleotide sequence: TGTGCCAGCAGCTTTGGACAGGGGGCACCTGGGGCCAACGTCCTGACTTTC.